This TCR beta chain was documented in a study of siplizumab effects on memory and regulatory T cells. General study results and limits: Significantly reduced by siplizumab was the cumulative frequency of alloreactive sequences, namely those traceable to unstimulated CD4+ memory cells. The Treg-derived share of mappable alloreactive CD4+ clones averaged 68.8% with siplizumab and about 30% in controls. The alloresponse seemed to draw substantially on naive T cells, which appeared more diverse than memory cells.

For three donor pairs, CD4+ naive/memory and CD8+ naive/effector-memory/TEMRA unstimulated subsets were also sequenced. Assay used: immunoSEQ multiplex PCR; TCRdb lists only in-frame clones, some missing. The table lists tens of thousands of clones, about 90% of them singletons. A word on this clone: Its antigen is undetermined.

The CDR3 is made up of 12 amino acids. Trimming shortened V by 4 bases and J by 1 base, and 5 bases separated the two germline ends. The germline gives CDR1 WSHSY, CDR2 SAAADI. Sequenced: naive CD8+ T cells sorted from blood. This TCR was recovered from a human donor in good health. J is TRBJ2-7 and V is TRBV10-2; D not certain. The CDR3 DNA reads TGCGCCAGCAGTGGGGGTTCCTACGAGCAGTACTTC. This encodes CASSGGSYEQYF.